This TCR beta chain is from a study of cytomegalovirus exposure and HLA in healthy donors. Study-level information: A subsequent analysis reported that the 120 or so validation repertoires were produced on the same platform that had also been used for the roughly 700 first-cohort repertoires.

Sequenced by immunoSEQ multiplex PCR; TCRdb stores in-frame clones only, minus some. The sample shows about 200,000 clones, 84% of them seen only once. V lost 1 base to trimming and J lost 0 bases, with 12 bases between them. The CDR3 sequence is 15 residues long. CDR1 is SQVTM and CDR2 is ANQGSEA in the germline V gene. The chain couples TRBV29-1 to TRBJ1-2; no clear D. The source is a woman in her 30s in good health and CMV-seropositive. The material sequenced was PBMCs. This CDR3 reads CSVEGKRLANYGYTF. In DNA, the CDR3 is TGCAGCGTTGAAGGGAAGCGACTAGCTAACTATGGCTACACCTTC.